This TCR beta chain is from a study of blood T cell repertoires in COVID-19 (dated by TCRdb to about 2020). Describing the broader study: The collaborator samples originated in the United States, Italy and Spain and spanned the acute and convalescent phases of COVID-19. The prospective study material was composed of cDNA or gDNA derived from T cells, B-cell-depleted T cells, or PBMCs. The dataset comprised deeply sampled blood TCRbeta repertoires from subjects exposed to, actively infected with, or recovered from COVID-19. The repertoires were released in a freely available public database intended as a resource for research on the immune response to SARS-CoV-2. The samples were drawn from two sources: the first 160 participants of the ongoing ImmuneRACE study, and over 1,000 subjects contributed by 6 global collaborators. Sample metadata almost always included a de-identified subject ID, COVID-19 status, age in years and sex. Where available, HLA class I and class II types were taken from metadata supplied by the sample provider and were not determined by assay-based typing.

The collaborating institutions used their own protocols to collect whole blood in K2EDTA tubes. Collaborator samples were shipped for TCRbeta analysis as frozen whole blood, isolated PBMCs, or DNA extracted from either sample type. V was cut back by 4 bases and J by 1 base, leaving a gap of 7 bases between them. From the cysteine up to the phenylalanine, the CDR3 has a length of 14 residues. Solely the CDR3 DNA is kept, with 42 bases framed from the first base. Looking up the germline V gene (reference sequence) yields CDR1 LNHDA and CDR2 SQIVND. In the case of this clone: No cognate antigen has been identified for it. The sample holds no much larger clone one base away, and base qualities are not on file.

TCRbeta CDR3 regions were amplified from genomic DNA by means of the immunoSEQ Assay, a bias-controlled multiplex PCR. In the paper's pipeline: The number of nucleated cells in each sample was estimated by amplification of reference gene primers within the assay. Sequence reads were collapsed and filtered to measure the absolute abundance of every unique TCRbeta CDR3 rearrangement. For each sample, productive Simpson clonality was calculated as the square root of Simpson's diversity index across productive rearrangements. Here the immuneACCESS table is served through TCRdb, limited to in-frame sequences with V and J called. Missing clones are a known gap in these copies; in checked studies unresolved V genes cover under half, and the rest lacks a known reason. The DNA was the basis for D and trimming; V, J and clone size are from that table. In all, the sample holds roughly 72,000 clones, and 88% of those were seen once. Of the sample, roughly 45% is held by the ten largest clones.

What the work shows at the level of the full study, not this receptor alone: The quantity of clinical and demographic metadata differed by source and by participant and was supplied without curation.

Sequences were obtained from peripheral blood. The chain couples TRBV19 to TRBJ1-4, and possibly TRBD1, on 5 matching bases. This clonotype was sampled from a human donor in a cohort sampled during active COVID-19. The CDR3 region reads CASSRGGTNEKLFF. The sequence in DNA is TGTGCCAGTAGTAGGGGGGGAACTAATGAAAAACTGTTTTTT. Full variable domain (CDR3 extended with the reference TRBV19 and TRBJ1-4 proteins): DGGITQSPKYLFRKEGQNVTLSCEQNLNHDAMYWYRQDPGQGLRLIYYSQIVNDFQKGDIAEGYSVSREKKESFPLTVTSAQKNPTAFYLCASSRGGTNEKLFFGSGTQLSVL.